The entry that follows covers one T cell receptor beta chain sequence. Its specific antigen is unknown. The record has no base qualities; no much larger clone is one base away. The germline V gene yields MNHEY for CDR1 and SVGAGI for CDR2. From cysteine to phenylalanine, the CDR3 is 15 amino acids long. The entry retains the CDR3 DNA only, 45 bases that are in frame from base 1. Unmatched junction bases come to 4, with V trimmed by 8 bases and J by 0 bases. The immunoSEQ Assay, a bias-controlled multiplex PCR, was used to amplify TCRbeta CDR3 regions from genomic DNA. As for the original processing: The number of nucleated cells in each sample was estimated by amplification of reference gene primers within the assay. To quantify the absolute abundance of each unique TCRbeta CDR3 rearrangement, sequence reads were collapsed and filtered. For each sample, productive Simpson clonality was calculated by taking the square root of Simpson's diversity index across productive rearrangements. TCRdb re-hosts the immuneACCESS table, in-frame sequences only. Its copies lack some clones; in the studies checked, an unresolved V gene accounts for under half of them, and the cause for the rest is not known. V, J and clone size were drawn from that table, and D and trimming were deduced from the DNA. The sample profile shows roughly 200,000 clones; approximately 85% of them were found once. The biggest ten clones account for 3% to 3.5% of the sample.

Each collaborating institution followed its own protocols to collect whole blood in K2EDTA tubes. Collaborator samples were shipped for TCRbeta analysis as frozen whole blood, isolated PBMCs, or DNA extracted from either sample type. The entry originates in a study of blood T cell repertoires in COVID-19 (dated by TCRdb to 2019 to 2021). For context, the study as a whole: Samples from collaborators originated in the United States, Italy and Spain and spanned both the acute and convalescent phases of COVID-19. Samples came from the ongoing ImmuneRACE study (first 160 participants) plus 1,254 subjects from 6 global collaborators. Nearly every sample came with metadata listing a de-identified subject ID, COVID-19 status, age in years and sex. A freely available public database, intended as a resource for researchers studying the immune response to SARS-CoV-2, is where the repertoires were released. Where available, HLA class I and class II types were taken from metadata supplied by the sample provider and were not determined by assay-based typing. The material from the prospective study consisted of cDNA or gDNA derived from T cells, B-cell-depleted T cells, or PBMCs. Subjects who had been exposed to COVID-19, were actively infected with it, or had recovered from it provided the deeply sampled blood TCRbeta repertoires that made up the dataset. The research as a whole found: The amount of clinical and demographic metadata varied by source and participant and was provided uncurated.

The specimen was peripheral blood. The V and J genes are TRBV6-5 and TRBJ2-6; TRBD1 fits 7 bases in the junction. This receptor was identified in a man aged 60 to 69 with acute or convalescent COVID-19. The nucleotides are TGTGCCAGCTTACAGGGGTCCTCTGGGGCCAACGTCCTGACTTTC. This yields the protein CASLQGSSGANVLTF.